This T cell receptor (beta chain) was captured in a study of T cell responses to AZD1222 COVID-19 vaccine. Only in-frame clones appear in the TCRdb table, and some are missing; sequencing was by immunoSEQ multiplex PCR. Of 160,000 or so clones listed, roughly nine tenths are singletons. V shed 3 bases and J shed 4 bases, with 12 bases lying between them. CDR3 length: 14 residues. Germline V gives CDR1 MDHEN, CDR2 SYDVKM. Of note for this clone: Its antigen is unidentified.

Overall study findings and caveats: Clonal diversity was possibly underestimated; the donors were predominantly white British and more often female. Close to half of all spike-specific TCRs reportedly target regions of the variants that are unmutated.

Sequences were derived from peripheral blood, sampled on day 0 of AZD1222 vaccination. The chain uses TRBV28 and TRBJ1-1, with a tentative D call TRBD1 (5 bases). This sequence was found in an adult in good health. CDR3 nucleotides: TGTGCCAGCAGTTTCTTGGGGCCCGGCACTGAAGCTTTCTTT. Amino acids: CASSFLGPGTEAFF.